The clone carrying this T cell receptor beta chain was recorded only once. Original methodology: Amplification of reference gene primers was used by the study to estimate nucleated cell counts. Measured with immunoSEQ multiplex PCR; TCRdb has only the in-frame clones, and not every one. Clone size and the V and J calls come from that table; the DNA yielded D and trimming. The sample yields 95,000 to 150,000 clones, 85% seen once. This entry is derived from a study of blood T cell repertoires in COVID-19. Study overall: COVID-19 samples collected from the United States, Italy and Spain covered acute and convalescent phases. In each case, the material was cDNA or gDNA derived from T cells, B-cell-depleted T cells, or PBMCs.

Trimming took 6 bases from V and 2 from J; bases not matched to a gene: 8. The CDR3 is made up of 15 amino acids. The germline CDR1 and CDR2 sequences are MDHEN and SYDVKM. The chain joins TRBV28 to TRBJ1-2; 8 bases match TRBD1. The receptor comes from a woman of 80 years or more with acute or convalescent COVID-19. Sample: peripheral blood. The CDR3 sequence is CASRRQGSKNYGYTF. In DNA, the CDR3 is TGTGCCAGCAGACGACAGGGGAGTAAGAACTATGGCTACACCTTC.